This TCR beta chain came from a study of blood T cell repertoires in COVID-19. Study overall: Whether acute or convalescent, the COVID-19 samples came from the United States, Italy and Spain. PBMCs, B-cell-depleted T cells, or T cells were the source of the cDNA or gDNA that made up the material.

CDR3 length: 13 residues. Germline V CDR1 and CDR2: LNHDA, SQIVND (reference sequence). Trimming left V 8 bases short and J 6 bases short, with 17 bases between. Methods used by the authors: Reference gene primers were amplified, and this amplification served to estimate nucleated cell counts. Using immunoSEQ multiplex PCR, the repertoire was profiled, and TCRdb retains in-frame clones only, with some absent. The V and J calls and the clone size are those of that table, but D and trimming were determined from the DNA. The sample holds 150,000 to 200,000 clones, roughly 83% seen once. The sequencing input was peripheral blood. V usage is TRBV19 and J usage is TRBJ2-7; perhaps TRBD1 as D (5 bases). The sequence was collected from a human donor in a cohort sampled during active COVID-19. CDR3 nucleotide sequence: TGTGCCAGTTTTGGGGCCGAACTACGCGAGCAGTACTTC. This sequence encodes CASFGAELREQYF.